The 10 T cell receptor beta chains below were found in one sample sequenced in a study of blood T cell repertoires in COVID-19. The protocol was immunoSEQ multiplex PCR, while the TCRdb copy is restricted to in-frame clones and leaves out a portion. The profile covers some 300,000 clones, with roughly nine tenths appearing a single time and 2.9% taken by the ten largest. The specimen was PBMCs or T cells enriched from blood (not recorded which). These receptors were obtained from a woman between 45 and 60 years old who had been exposed to COVID-19.

CDR3 DNA: TGTGCCAGTAGTATAGTTGGGCAGGGTGCCGCCGAGCAGTACTTC. It specifies CASSIVGQGAAEQYF. V is TRBV19 and J is TRBJ2-7, with D possibly matching TRBD1 (5 bases). CDR1 and CDR2 (germline): LNHDA, SQIVND (reference sequence). V was clipped by 1 base and J by 6 bases, with 16 bases between them. This CDR3 is built from 15 residues.

The genes are TRBV5-4 and TRBJ2-3, with 7 bases that match TRBD2. The germline CDR1 and CDR2 sequences are SGHNT and YYREEE (reference sequence). The CDR3 spans 16 residues. V shed 0 bases, J shed 1 base, and the junction held 5 bases outside the gene matches. The CDR3 here is CASSLAVLAGTDTQYF. For the CDR3, the DNA is TGTGCCAGCAGCTTGGCCGTGCTAGCGGGCACAGATACGCAGTATTTT.

The V call is TRBV4-1, the J call TRBJ2-3, with D tentatively TRBD2 (5 bases). V was trimmed by 0 bases and J by 0 bases, leaving 10 bases between them. The CDR3 contains 16 residues. CDR1 is MGHRA, CDR2 YSYEKL, per germline. The CDR3 protein is CASSQEADYSTDTQYF. For the CDR3, the DNA is TGCGCCAGCAGCCAAGAAGCCGACTACAGCACAGATACGCAGTATTTT.

The V gene is TRBV13, the J gene TRBJ2-4, with TRBD2 as a possible D gene (5 bases). The V gene's germline CDR1 is PRHDT and CDR2 FYEKMQ (reference sequence). V was pared by 2 bases and J by 6 bases, with 8 bases between. The CDR3 extends over 13 amino acids. The CDR3 reads CASSLWETNIQYF. The CDR3 DNA follows: TGTGCCAGCAGCTTATGGGAGACAAACATTCAGTACTTC.

The chain has TRBV7-2 and TRBJ2-3, with a tentative D call TRBD2 (5 bases). With 2 bases removed from V and 0 bases from J, the gap between germline ends came to 15 bases. This CDR3 contains 17 residues. Germline lookup yields CDR1 SGHTA and CDR2 FQGNSA. The CDR3 DNA reads as TGTGCCAGCAGCTTACTAGGCGGGCCTCGAAGCACAGATACGCAGTATTTT. As protein: CASSLLGGPRSTDTQYF.

Only one count was recorded for this clone. The rearrangement links TRBV6-5 to TRBJ2-1; D possibly corresponds to TRBD2 (6 bases). The germline V gene encodes CDR1 MNHEY and CDR2 SVGAGI. This CDR3 region has 16 residues. V was shortened by 0 bases and J by 0 bases, with 9 bases between the two germline ends. The CDR3 spells CASSYSGRSSYNEQFF. The CDR3 DNA reads as TGTGCCAGCAGTTACTCAGGGAGGAGCTCCTACAATGAGCAGTTCTTC.

The rearrangement joins TRBV29-1 to TRBJ1-2; 8 positions agree with TRBD1. Trimming took 3 bases from V and 5 from J; bases not matched to a gene: 8. Germline V gene sequence: CDR1 SQVTM, CDR2 ANQGSEA. The CDR3 runs to 14 residues. The CDR3 loop reads CSVDKGQEPYGYTF. CDR3 sequence (DNA): TGCAGCGTTGATAAGGGACAGGAACCTTATGGCTACACCTTC.

The genes are TRBV27 and TRBJ2-3; TRBD2 is a possible D gene (5 bases). CDR3 length: 16 residues. Deletions cut 6 bases from V and 6 bases from J, with 22 bases between. In germline, CDR1 is MNHEY, CDR2 SMNVEV (reference sequence). Written as DNA, the CDR3 is TGTGCCAGCAGGACATACCTAGCTAGATCGTCGGATACGCAGTATTTT. It codes for CASRTYLARSSDTQYF.

This chain links TRBV7-2 with TRBJ2-3; 7 bases are a match to TRBD2. Germline lookup yields CDR1 SGHTA and CDR2 FQGNSA. Trimming cost V 5 bases and J 3 bases; bases outside gene matches: 8. The CDR3 runs to 15 residues. Here the CDR3 reads CASSVELAMTDTQYF. CDR3 in DNA: TGTGCCAGCAGCGTTGAACTAGCGATGACAGATACGCAGTATTTT.

The gene calls are TRBV19 and TRBJ1-5, with 8 bases lining up with TRBD1. CDR1 is LNHDA, CDR2 SQIVND, per germline (reference sequence). The CDR3 has 14 amino acids. With V trimmed by 9 bases and J by 6 bases, 10 bases remained unmatched. The CDR3 sequence: CASIRQGFGQPQHF. CDR3 nucleotide sequence: TGTGCCAGCATAAGACAGGGGTTTGGTCAGCCCCAGCATTTT.